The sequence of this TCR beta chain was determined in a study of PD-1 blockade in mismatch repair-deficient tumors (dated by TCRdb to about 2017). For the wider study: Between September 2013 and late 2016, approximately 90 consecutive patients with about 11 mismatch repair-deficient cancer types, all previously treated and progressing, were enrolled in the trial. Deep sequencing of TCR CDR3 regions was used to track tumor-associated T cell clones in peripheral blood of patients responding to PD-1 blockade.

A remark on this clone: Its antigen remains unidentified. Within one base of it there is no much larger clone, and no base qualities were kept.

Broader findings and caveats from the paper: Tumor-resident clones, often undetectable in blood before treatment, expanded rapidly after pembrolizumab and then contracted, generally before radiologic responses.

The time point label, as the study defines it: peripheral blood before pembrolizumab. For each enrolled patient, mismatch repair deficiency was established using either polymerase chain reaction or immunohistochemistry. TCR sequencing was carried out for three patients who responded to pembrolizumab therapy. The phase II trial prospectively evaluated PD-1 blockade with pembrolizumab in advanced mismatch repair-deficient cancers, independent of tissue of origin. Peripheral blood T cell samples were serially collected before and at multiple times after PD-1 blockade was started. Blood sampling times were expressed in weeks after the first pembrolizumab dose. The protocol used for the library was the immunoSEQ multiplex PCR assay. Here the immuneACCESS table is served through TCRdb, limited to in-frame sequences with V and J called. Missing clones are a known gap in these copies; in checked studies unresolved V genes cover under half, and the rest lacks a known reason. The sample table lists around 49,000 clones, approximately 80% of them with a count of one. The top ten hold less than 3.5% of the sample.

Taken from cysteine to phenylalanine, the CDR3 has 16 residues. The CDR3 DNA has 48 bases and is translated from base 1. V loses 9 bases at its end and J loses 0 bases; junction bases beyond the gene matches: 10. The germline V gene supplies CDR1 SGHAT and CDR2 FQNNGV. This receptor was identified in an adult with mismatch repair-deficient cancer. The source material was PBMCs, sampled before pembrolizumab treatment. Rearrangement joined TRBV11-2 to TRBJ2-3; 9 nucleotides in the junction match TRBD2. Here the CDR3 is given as CASRFSGSGSTDTQYF. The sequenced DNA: TGTGCCAGTAGATTTAGCGGGAGCGGAAGCACAGATACGCAGTATTTT.